This T cell receptor beta chain is drawn from a study of blood T cell repertoires in COVID-19. Overall study: Acute and convalescent COVID-19 samples came from the United States, Italy and Spain.

The junction had 15 bases not matched to a gene; V was cut back by 3 bases and J by 9 bases. The length of the CDR3 is 16 residues. Per germline, CDR1 MNHNS and CDR2 SASEGT. As processed by the authors: Estimation of nucleated cell counts relied on the amplification of reference gene primers. Profiling relied on immunoSEQ multiplex PCR, and the TCRdb table lists in-frame clones only, not all of them. Clonal size and the V and J genes are those of that table, whereas D and trimming came from the DNA. The table includes hundreds of thousands of clones, approximately 83% detected once. Those enrolled, adults aged about 18 to 89 years, came from about 24 US areas. Those designated as exposed participants met a COVID-19 case within 2 weeks before study entry.

This TCR was recovered from a woman aged 40 to 50 who had been exposed to COVID-19. The material sequenced was PBMCs or T cells enriched from blood (not recorded which). This rearrangement joins TRBV6-1 to TRBJ1-1; TRBD1 aligns across 8 bases. Here the CDR3 reads CASSDPSRQGALKAFF. The DNA for the CDR3 is TGTGCCAGCAGTGACCCAAGCCGGCAGGGGGCTTTGAAAGCTTTCTTT.